Listed below are T cell receptor beta chains from one sample, sequenced in a study of blood T cell repertoires in COVID-19. TCRdb's copy holds only in-frame clones and misses some; the assay was immunoSEQ multiplex PCR. The table lists roughly 120,000 clones, approximately 85% of them singletons, with 3.4% in the top ten. The sample consisted of peripheral blood. Source of these receptors: a man aged 35 to 55 with acute or convalescent COVID-19. CDR3s leave out the opening cysteine and the closing phenylalanine or tryptophan. Fields, in order: J gene, CDR3 length, V gene, CDR3 protein.

TRBJ1-6,14,TRBV7-9,ASSLRRSSYNSPLH
TRBJ2-7,12,TRBV7-9,ASSRSGGPYEQY
TRBJ2-3,13,TRBV2,ASRPLAGGSDTQY
TRBJ1-2,11,TRBV12-3/TRBV12-4,ASSSRVNYGYT
TRBJ2-1,14,TRBV24-1,ATSDLMGQGSNEQF
TRBJ2-3,12,TRBV27,ASSLGSGGDTQY
TRBJ2-7,13,TRBV4-1,ASSPRQGTIGEQY
TRBJ2-1,11,TRBV2,ASSDLLVNEQF
TRBJ2-2,14,TRBV12-5,ASGLLTGANTGELF
TRBJ1-4,13,TRBV29-1,SVAPSGGAGEKLF
TRBJ2-3,14,TRBV3-1/TRBV3-2,ASSQTGGTFTDTQY
TRBJ2-7,14,TRBV27,ASSFGGGQGRYEQY
TRBJ2-5,14,TRBV7-2,ASSLGLAGGGATQY
TRBJ2-1,13,TRBV5-1,ASTFEGAQFGEQF
TRBJ2-7,13,TRBV11-2,ASSSPLAGNYEQY
TRBJ1-2,9,TRBV29-1,SGGTFYGYT
TRBJ1-1,14,TRBV5-8,ASSFPLGGINTEAF
TRBJ2-3,15,TRBV18,ASSPPQGGFTTDTQY
TRBJ1-2,14,TRBV23-1,ARRPWVGGMSDGYT
TRBJ2-6,14,TRBV11-2,ASSPGVAGWANVLT
TRBJ1-2,13,TRBV7-9,ASSLGTYTGYGYT
TRBJ1-1,12,TRBV4-1,ASSPGWGNTEAF
TRBJ1-6,15,TRBV5-6,ASSFSDRAPNNSPLH
TRBJ2-7,13,TRBV3-1/TRBV3-2,ASSRGLAGVGEQY
TRBJ2-3,16,TRBV7-2,ASSLWFGGGHEVDTQY
TRBJ2-1,11,TRBV6-5,AIQGQDYNEQF
TRBJ2-2,13,TRBV27,ASSKLAGGSGELF
TRBJ2-3,13,TRBV5-1,ASSLTGGRADTQY
TRBJ1-1,12,TRBV7-8,ASSLDRGNTEAF
TRBJ1-4,13,TRBV27,ASSPTGEGNEKLF
TRBJ1-1,13,TRBV12-5,ASGNRNGVCTEAF
TRBJ2-1,13,TRBV3-1/TRBV3-2,ASSHWGPSYNEQF
TRBJ2-3,14,TRBV19,ASTRDSPSSTDTQY
TRBJ2-7,11,TRBV9,ASSKGQSYEQY
TRBJ2-3,14,TRBV4-1,ASTRTGQTQTDTQY
TRBJ1-2,19,TRBV29-1,SVEDVGRVTDNLGGNYGYT
TRBJ2-2,14,TRBV27,ASSPTGGADTGELF